These T cell receptor beta chains were read from a single sample in a study of blood T cell repertoires in COVID-19. The repertoire was sequenced with immunoSEQ multiplex PCR; TCRdb's copy has only in-frame clones and lacks some. The sample has some 260,000 clones, 86% seen once; the top ten hold approximately 1.7%. Sequenced: PBMCs or T cells enriched from blood (not recorded which). The receptors originated from a man aged 35 to 55 who had recovered from COVID-19. CDR3s include the opening cysteine and the closing phenylalanine or tryptophan. The D gene is left open where the match is weak. Clone size is not always given. Where it is, it says once, few, many or a class for expanded clones.

NA TRBJ1-1 TRBV2 NA CASSITGYSTEAFF TGTGCCAGCAGTATAACAGGGTATTCCACTGAAGCTTTCTTT
once TRBJ2-3 TRBV6-5 NA CASKRGGQDTQYF TGTGCCAGCAAAAGGGGGGGACAAGATACGCAGTATTTT
NA TRBJ2-7 TRBV4-1 TRBD1 CASSQGTGGRRYEQYF TGCGCCAGCAGCCAAGGGACAGGGGGTCGCCGCTACGAGCAGTACTTC
once TRBJ1-5 TRBV28 NA CASRREMYQPQHF TGTGCCAGCAGAAGGGAGATGTATCAGCCCCAGCATTTT
once TRBJ2-7 TRBV15 NA CATSRAAGYEQYF TGTGCCACCAGCAGAGCGGCGGGTTACGAGCAGTACTTC
NA TRBJ2-5 TRBV19 NA CASRSYQETQYF TGTGCCAGTAGGTCCTATCAAGAGACCCAGTACTTC
NA TRBJ1-1 TRBV11-3 NA CASSLDSMNTEAFF TGTGCCAGCAGCCTGGACAGTATGAACACTGAAGCTTTCTTT
NA TRBJ2-1 TRBV28 TRBD2 CASSLAGSIYNEQFF TGTGCCAGCAGTCTAGCGGGGAGTATTTACAATGAGCAGTTCTTC
NA TRBJ2-3 TRBV7-9 TRBD2 CASSLWGSGVGTDTQYF TGTGCCAGCAGCTTATGGGGTAGCGGGGTAGGCACAGATACGCAGTATTTT
NA TRBJ2-4 TRBV6-5 TRBD2 CASSPTSGKRYIQYF TGTGCCAGCAGTCCCACTAGCGGGAAGAGGTACATTCAGTACTTC
NA TRBJ1-1 TRBV30 TRBD1 CACRDRAISLNTEAFF TGTGCCTGCAGGGACAGGGCGATCTCTCTGAACACTGAAGCTTTCTTT
NA TRBJ2-3 TRBV27 NA CASSWGRVTSPHGTQYF TGTGCCAGCAGTTGGGGGCGGGTGACTAGCCCTCACGGTACGCAGTATTTT
NA TRBJ2-7 TRBV5-1 TRBD1 CASSWDRQGPYEQYF TGCGCCAGCAGCTGGGACAGGCAAGGCCCCTACGAGCAGTACTTC
NA TRBJ1-2 TRBV19 NA CASKGGDVYGYTF TGTGCCAGTAAAGGGGGGGACGTCTATGGCTACACCTTC
NA TRBJ1-1 TRBV11-2 NA CASSSTSNTEAFF TGTGCCAGCAGCTCGACAAGTAACACTGAAGCTTTCTTT
NA TRBJ2-7 TRBV27 TRBD1 CASSMPRRQGTSYEQYF TGTGCCAGCAGTATGCCCCGACGACAGGGAACCTCCTACGAGCAGTACTTC
NA TRBJ1-2 TRBV2 TRBD1 CASRRQGVPLGYTF TGTGCCAGCAGACGACAGGGGGTTCCCTTGGGCTACACCTTC
NA TRBJ2-1 TRBV7-6 NA CASSSGSRSAYNEQFF TGTGCCAGCAGCTCAGGTTCCCGGTCTGCCTACAATGAGCAGTTCTTC
NA TRBJ2-7 TRBV3-1/TRBV3-2 NA CASSQDTRAFGHEQYF TGTGCCAGCAGCCAGGACACCAGGGCTTTCGGTCACGAGCAGTACTTC
NA TRBJ2-4 TRBV27 NA CASNLLAKNIQYF TGTGCCAGCAACCTACTAGCCAAAAACATTCAGTACTTC
NA TRBJ2-7 TRBV19 TRBD1 CASSQSGTGDEQYF TGTGCCAGTTCCCAATCAGGGACAGGGGATGAGCAGTACTTC
NA TRBJ2-1 TRBV5-1 TRBD2 CASSLTASGGANQIYNEQFF TGCGCCAGCAGCCTAACAGCTAGCGGGGGGGCCAACCAAATTTACAATGAGCAGTTCTTC
NA TRBJ2-1 TRBV4-2 TRBD2 CASSHGALAGFDSYNEQFF TGTGCCAGCAGCCACGGTGCACTAGCGGGTTTCGACTCCTACAATGAGCAGTTCTTC
NA TRBJ2-5 TRBV12-3/TRBV12-4 NA CASRRTVGTQYF TGTGCCAGCAGGCGGACAGTCGGGACCCAGTACTTC
NA TRBJ1-6 TRBV7-8 TRBD1 CASSYRQGTTNSPLHF TGTGCCAGCAGCTACCGACAGGGGACGACTAATTCACCCCTCCACTTT
NA TRBJ1-1 TRBV11-2 NA CASSPTGPNTEAFF TGTGCCAGCAGCCCCACAGGGCCCAACACTGAAGCTTTCTTT
NA TRBJ1-1 TRBV7-9 NA CASSLRGAEAFF TGTGCCAGCAGCTTAAGGGGCGCTGAAGCTTTCTTT
once TRBJ1-2 TRBV15 NA CATSSHSNSLGYTF TGTGCCACCAGCAGCCACAGTAACAGTTTGGGCTACACCTTC
NA TRBJ1-3 TRBV5-4 NA CASSLQALRGGTIYF TGTGCCAGCAGCTTGCAAGCCTTAAGGGGGGGCACCATATATTTT
few TRBJ1-1 TRBV7-2 TRBD1 CASSLRPWDRGLNTEAFF TGTGCCAGCAGCTTACGACCCTGGGACAGGGGGTTGAACACTGAAGCTTTCTTT
once TRBJ2-5 TRBV4-1 TRBD1 CASSPQGLGTQYF TGCGCCAGCAGTCCACAGGGGCTCGGGACCCAGTACTTC
NA TRBJ1-6 TRBV3-1/TRBV3-2 NA CASSQEGLSPLHF TGTGCCAGCAGCCAAGAGGGGCTGTCACCCCTCCACTTT
NA TRBJ2-3 TRBV30 TRBD2 CAGSGGGYTQYF TGTGCCGGAAGCGGGGGCGGCTATACGCAGTATTTT
NA TRBJ1-3 TRBV7-2 TRBD1 CASSMGTGRISGNTIYF TGTGCCAGCAGCATGGGGACAGGGCGAATCTCTGGAAACACCATATATTTT
NA TRBJ2-7 TRBV2 TRBD2 CASSEGGLAGGYEQYF TGTGCCAGCAGTGAAGGAGGACTAGCGGGAGGTTACGAGCAGTACTTC
once TRBJ2-5 TRBV21-1 NA CASSKGLRAETQYF TGTGCCAGCAGCAAAGGTCTCAGGGCAGAGACCCAGTACTTC
NA TRBJ1-1 TRBV10-3 NA CAIRGDTENTEAFF TGTGCCATCAGGGGGGACACAGAGAACACTGAAGCTTTCTTT
NA TRBJ2-4 TRBV9 TRBD2 CASSVGLAGGTENIQYF TGTGCCAGCAGCGTAGGTCTAGCGGGAGGGACCGAAAACATTCAGTACTTC
NA TRBJ1-5 TRBV5-6 NA CASSYSESPQHF TGTGCCAGCAGCTACTCCGAGTCGCCCCAGCATTTT
NA TRBJ1-1 TRBV7-8 NA CASSLFDRNTEAFF TGTGCCAGCAGCTTGTTCGACAGGAACACTGAAGCTTTCTTT
NA TRBJ2-1 TRBV2 NA CASGGGRLSSSYNEQFF TGTGCCAGCGGGGGGGGGCGACTATCGAGCTCCTACAATGAGCAGTTCTTC
NA TRBJ2-7 TRBV18 TRBD2 CASSTSGSYEQYF TGTGCCAGCTCCACTAGCGGTTCCTACGAGCAGTACTTC
NA TRBJ1-4 TRBV9 NA CASSVGATNEKLFF TGTGCCAGCAGCGTGGGGGCGACTAATGAAAAACTGTTTTTT